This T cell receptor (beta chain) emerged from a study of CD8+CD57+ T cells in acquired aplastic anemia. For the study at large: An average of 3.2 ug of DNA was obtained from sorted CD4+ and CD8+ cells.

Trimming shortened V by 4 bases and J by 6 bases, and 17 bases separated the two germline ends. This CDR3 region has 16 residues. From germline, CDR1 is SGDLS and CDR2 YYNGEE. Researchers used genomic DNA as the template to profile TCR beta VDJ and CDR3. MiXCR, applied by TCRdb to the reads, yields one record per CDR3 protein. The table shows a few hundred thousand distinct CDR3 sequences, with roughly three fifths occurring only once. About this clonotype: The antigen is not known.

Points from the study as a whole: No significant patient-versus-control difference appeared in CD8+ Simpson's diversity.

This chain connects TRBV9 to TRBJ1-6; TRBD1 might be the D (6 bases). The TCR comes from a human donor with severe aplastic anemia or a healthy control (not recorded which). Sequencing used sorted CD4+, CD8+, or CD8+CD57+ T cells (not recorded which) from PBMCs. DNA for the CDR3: TGTGCCAGCAGCCCCGGGGGGGGGCCGACTAATTCACCCCTCCACTTT. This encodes CASSPGGGPTNSPLHF.